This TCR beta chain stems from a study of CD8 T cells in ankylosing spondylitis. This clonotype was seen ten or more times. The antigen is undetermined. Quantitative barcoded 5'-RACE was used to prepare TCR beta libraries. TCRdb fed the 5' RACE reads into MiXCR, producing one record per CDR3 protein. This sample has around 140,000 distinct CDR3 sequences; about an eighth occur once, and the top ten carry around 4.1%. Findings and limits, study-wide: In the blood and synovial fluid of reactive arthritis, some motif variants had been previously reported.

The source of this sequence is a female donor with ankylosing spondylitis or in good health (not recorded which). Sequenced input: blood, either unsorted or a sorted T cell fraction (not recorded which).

The CDR3 is CASRPRGSTLEKLFF. CDR3 in DNA: TGTGCCAGCAGACCGCGAGGGAGCACGCTTGAAAAACTGTTTTTT. The rearrangement links TRBV12-3 or TRBV12-4 to TRBJ1-4; D is unclear. The CDR3 covers 15 residues. V was cut by 6 bases and J by 7 bases, with 18 bases left in between.